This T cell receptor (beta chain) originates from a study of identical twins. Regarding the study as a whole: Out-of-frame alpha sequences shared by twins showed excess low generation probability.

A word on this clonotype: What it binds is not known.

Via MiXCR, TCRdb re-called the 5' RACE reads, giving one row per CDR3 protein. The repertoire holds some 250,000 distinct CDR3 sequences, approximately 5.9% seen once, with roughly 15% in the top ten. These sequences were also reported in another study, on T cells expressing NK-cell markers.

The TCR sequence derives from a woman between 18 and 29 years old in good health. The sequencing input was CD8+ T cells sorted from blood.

The CDR3: CSFGTPPFF. For the CDR3, the DNA is TGCAGTTTCGGGACACCACCTTTCTTT. This chain joins TRBV20-1 and TRBJ1-1; a possible D gene is TRBD1 (6 bases). This CDR3 contains 9 residues. Germline CDR1 reads DFQATT; CDR2 reads SNEGSKA (reference sequence). V lost 8 bases and J 12 bases, leaving 13 bases between the germline ends.